These 28 T cell receptor beta chains originate from one sample sequenced in a study of Graves' ophthalmopathy and Graves' hyperthyroidism. Amplifying from RNA transcripts, the study obtained TCR beta CDR3 regions. First-round RT-PCR used HTBI primers; second-round multiplex PCR followed. TCRdb ran MiXCR on the multiplex PCR reads and lists one entry per CDR3 protein. Counted here are 740,000 or so distinct CDR3 sequences, roughly 41% occurring once; the ten biggest clones make up around 40%. The sample taken for sequencing was peripheral blood. The receptors derive from an adult man with Graves' ophthalmopathy.

This clonotype came up a few times. The V gene is TRBV2, the J gene TRBJ2-7; 10 bases are shared with TRBD2. From germline, CDR1 is SNHLY and CDR2 FYNNEI. Trimming took 3 bases from V and 1 from J; bases not matched to a gene: 3. This CDR3 comprises 15 residues. CDR3 DNA: TGTGCCAGCAGTGAGGAGCGGGAGGGGTCCTACGAGCAGTACTTC. It is translated as CASSEEREGSYEQYF.

The chain has TRBV25-1 and TRBJ2-7, with 8 bases lining up with TRBD1. V shed 5 bases and J 6 bases; nucleotides not matched to a gene: 9. This CDR3 region has 14 residues. The germline CDR1 and CDR2 sequences are MGHDK and SYGVNS. The chain's CDR3 is CASSSGGGSIEQYF. The DNA of the CDR3 is TGTGCCAGCAGTTCAGGGGGCGGTTCTATCGAGCAGTACTTC.

The chain recombines TRBV6-6 with TRBJ2-5, with 10 positions matching TRBD2. The J segment lost 2 bases and the V segment lost 4 bases, leaving 7 bases of the junction unmatched. Germline CDR1 and CDR2: MNHNY and SVGAGI (reference sequence). The CDR3 runs to 16 residues. The CDR3 nucleotides read TGTGCCAGCAGTTTGCTAGCGGGGGTGCAGCAAGAGACCCAGTACTTC. Its translation: CASSLLAGVQQETQYF.

This clonotype was observed at least ten times. The chain uses TRBV9 and TRBJ1-6; D is uncertain. Germline CDR1 SGDLS, CDR2 YYNGEE. There are 15 residues in the CDR3. V lost 0 bases, J lost 10 bases, and 14 bases lay in between. The CDR3 reads CASSVDYTLASPLHF. CDR3 nucleotides: TGTGCCAGCAGCGTAGATTACACTTTAGCATCACCCCTCCACTTT.

The chain recombines TRBV12-3 or TRBV12-4 with TRBJ1-2, with D hard to call. Trimming shortened V by 5 bases and J by 5 bases, and 6 bases separated the two germline ends. There are 11 residues in the CDR3. The CDR3 protein is CASSIRYGYTF. CDR3 nucleotides: TGTGCCAGCAGTATTAGGTATGGCTACACCTTC.

The V gene is TRBV6-5, the J gene TRBJ2-5; 8 positions match TRBD2. V dropped 2 bases and J dropped 3; count of bases not matched to a gene: 5. Germline CDR1 reads MNHEY; CDR2 reads SVGAGI. CDR3 length equals 15 residues. The CDR3 nucleotides are TGTGCCAGCAGTTACGTCGGGAGGGCCGAAGAGACCCAGTACTTC. This sequence encodes CASSYVGRAEETQYF.

This sequence joins TRBV20-1 and TRBJ2-7, with a possible D match to TRBD1 (5 bases). The J call may not be correct, given that the DNA end is closer to TRBJ2-1. Looked up from germline, CDR1 is DFQATT and CDR2 is SNEGSKA (reference sequence). CDR3 length: 12 amino acids. CDR3: CSASFQGYEQFF. DNA of the CDR3: TGCAGTGCTAGCTTTCAGGGCTATGAGCAGTTCTTC.

V and J are TRBV24-1 and TRBJ1-2, with 10 nucleotides matching TRBD1. V was pared by 4 bases and J by 6 bases, with 10 bases of the junction left unmatched. The CDR3 covers 16 residues. The germline V gene has CDR1 KGHDR and CDR2 SFDVKD. CDR3 protein: CATSDPGTGEENGYTF. The CDR3 region has the DNA TGTGCCACCAGTGACCCAGGGACAGGGGAGGAGAATGGCTACACCTTC.

This clonotype was picked up a small number of times. The chain joins TRBV7-9 to TRBJ2-5, with D perhaps TRBD2 (6 bases). This CDR3 spans 14 amino acids. V was shortened by 1 base and J by 9 bases, with 15 bases between the two germline ends. The germline CDR1 and CDR2 sequences are SEHNR and FQNEAQ (reference sequence). This CDR3 reads CASSLGSGGKPQYF. The CDR3 DNA reads TGTGCCAGCAGCTTAGGATCAGGCGGGAAGCCCCAGTACTTC.

This clonotype was seen at least ten times. CDR3 amino acids: CASSLVGRTYEQYF. CDR3 nucleotides: TGTGCCAGCAGCTTAGTCGGCAGGACCTACGAGCAGTACTTC. The chain is built from TRBV7-9 and TRBJ2-7; D uncertain. This CDR3 has 14 residues. The V end was cut by 1 base, the J end by 2 bases, with 9 bases between. Germline V CDR1 and CDR2: SEHNR, FQNEAQ (reference sequence).

This clonotype was seen many times. The chain has TRBV11-3 and TRBJ1-6, with 7 bases aligning to TRBD1. Per the germline V gene, CDR1 is SGHNT and CDR2 is YENEEA. Unmatched junction bases numbered 4, after V lost 4 bases and J lost 10 bases. The CDR3 extends over 13 amino acids. CDR3 sequence reads: CASSSTGRSPLHF. The CDR3 nucleotides read TGTGCCAGCAGCTCGACAGGGAGGTCACCCCTCCACTTT. Supplemented by reference TRBV11-3 and TRBJ1-6, the full variable domain reads EAGVVQSPRYKIIEKKQPVAFWCNPISGHNTLYWYLQNLGQGPELLIRYENEEAVDDSQLPKDRFSAERLKGVDSTLKIQPAELGDSAVYLCASSSTGRSPLHFGNGTRLTVT.

This CDR3 is CASSPWTDNQPQHF. Here the CDR3 DNA reads TGCGCCAGCAGCCCCTGGACAGACAATCAGCCCCAGCATTTT. The V gene is TRBV4-1, the J gene TRBJ1-5; D perhaps matches TRBD1 (6 bases). The V gene lost 4 bases and the J gene lost 3 bases, with 10 bases spanning the gap. There are 14 residues in the CDR3. Per the germline V gene, CDR1 is MGHRA and CDR2 is YSYEKL.

This clonotype has at least ten counts. This chain links TRBV29-1 with TRBJ1-4; 9 positions match TRBD1. There are 14 residues in the CDR3. The V gene's germline CDR1 is SQVTM and CDR2 ANQGSEA. The V and J ends lost 4 bases and 6 bases, in that order; junction bases with no gene match: 6. The CDR3 DNA reads as TGCAGCGTTGGGCGGAGGACAGGGGATGAAAAACTGTTTTTT. Its protein product is CSVGRRTGDEKLFF. Full variable domain (outside the CDR3, taken from reference TRBV29-1 and TRBJ1-4): SAVISQKPSRDICQRGTSLTIQCQVDSQVTMMFWYRQQPGQSLTLIATANQGSEATYESGFVIDKFPISRPNLTFSTLTVSNMSPEDSSIYLCSVGRRTGDEKLFFGSGTQLSVL.

At least ten counts were recorded for this clonotype. The gene calls are TRBV29-1 and TRBJ1-1; TRBD1 might be the D (6 bases). Germline V gives CDR1 SQVTM, CDR2 ANQGSEA. V dropped 4 bases and J dropped 5 bases, with 20 bases sitting between them. The CDR3 has 15 residues. The CDR3 sequence: CSVVGATLIKTEAFF. The DNA for the CDR3 is TGCAGCGTTGTGGGGGCAACTTTGATCAAGACTGAAGCTTTCTTT.

This chain joins TRBV29-1 and TRBJ1-3; D gene unclear. Germline V gives CDR1 SQVTM, CDR2 ANQGSEA. The CDR3 extends over 14 amino acids. The V and J ends lost 4 bases and 0 bases respectively, with 10 bases between them. CDR3 sequence: CSVGQRFSGNTIYF. CDR3 DNA sequence: TGCAGCGTTGGGCAGCGATTCTCTGGAAACACCATATATTTT.

This clonotype was detected ten times or more. The chain joins TRBV25-1 to TRBJ2-7, with D tentatively TRBD2 (7 bases). Germline CDR1 and CDR2: MGHDK and SYGVNS. This CDR3 comprises 12 residues. Trimming stripped 6 bases from V and 9 bases from J, with 15 bases between. The CDR3 here is CASRGGGGAQYF. The CDR3, as DNA: TGTGCCAGCAGGGGGGGAGGGGGGGCGCAGTACTTC.

This chain joins TRBV7-3 and TRBJ1-5; D is perhaps TRBD1 (5 bases). V shed 5 bases and J shed 0 bases, with 17 bases lying between them. This CDR3 is built from 17 residues. Looked up from germline, CDR1 is SGHTA and CDR2 is FQGTGA. The CDR3 here is CASSLVGTPYSNQPQHF. Here the CDR3 DNA reads TGTGCCAGCAGCCTAGTTGGGACCCCTTATAGCAATCAGCCCCAGCATTTT.

This clonotype was detected many times. The chain has TRBV28 and TRBJ1-2; D may be TRBD1 (6 bases). The CDR3 covers 15 residues. Deletions cut 6 bases from V and 0 bases from J, with 14 bases between. From germline, CDR1 is MDHEN and CDR2 SYDVKM. CDR3 nucleotides: TGTGCCAGCAGGGACTCGGACAGCACTAACTATGGCTACACCTTC. Protein product: CASRDSDSTNYGYTF.

This clonotype was counted at least ten times. The V gene is TRBV6-5, the J gene TRBJ2-7; 9 positions agree with TRBD2. The junction had 4 bases not matched to a gene; V was cut back by 5 bases and J by 5 bases. The CDR3 has 13 amino acids. Germline V gene data show CDR1 as MNHEY and CDR2 as SVGAGI. The CDR3 spells CASSVLAGDEQYF. The CDR3 DNA is TGTGCCAGCAGTGTACTAGCGGGCGACGAGCAGTACTTC.

The chain joins TRBV2 to TRBJ1-2; TRBD1 aligns across 9 bases. This CDR3 has 16 amino acids. V shed 4 bases, J shed 7 bases, and the junction held 13 bases outside the gene matches. Per the germline V gene, CDR1 is SNHLY and CDR2 is FYNNEI. The CDR3 nucleotides are TGTGCCAGCAGTGCGGGACAGGGTGCTAAAATAGGTGGCTACACCTTC. As protein: CASSAGQGAKIGGYTF.

The V and J genes are TRBV5-5 and TRBJ1-1; D unresolved. There are 15 residues in the CDR3. Looked up from germline, CDR1 is SGHKS and CDR2 is YYEKEE (reference sequence). Trimming removed 2 bases at V and 1 base at J, with 12 bases between. This chain's CDR3 is CASSFSEGSNTEAFF. CDR3 DNA sequence: TGTGCCAGCAGCTTCAGTGAGGGCTCGAACACTGAAGCTTTCTTT. Filled out from reference TRBV5-5 and TRBJ1-1, the complete variable domain reads DAGVTQSPTHLIKTRGQQVTLRCSPISGHKSVSWYQQVLGQGPQFIFQYYEKEERGRGNFPDRFSARQFPNYSSELNVNALLLGDSALYLCASSFSEGSNTEAFFGQGTRLTVV.

The gene calls are TRBV14 and TRBJ2-5, with TRBD2 identical over 9 bases. CDR1 and CDR2 (germline): SGHDN, FVKESK. The length of the CDR3 is 17 residues. Losses at the gene ends were 4 bases for V and 4 bases for J; bases not matched to a gene: 13. CDR3 loop: CASSPRRSSGVGETQYF. For the CDR3, the DNA is TGTGCCAGCAGCCCCCGTCGATCTAGCGGGGTGGGAGAGACCCAGTACTTC.

This clonotype was detected a few times. The chain has TRBV6-1 and TRBJ1-5; TRBD1 aligns across 7 bases. Looked up from germline, CDR1 is MNHNS and CDR2 is SASEGT. V lost 6 bases and J lost 1; bases outside the gene matches: 9. The CDR3 has 16 residues. The CDR3 loop reads CASSRGQEISNQPQHF. The CDR3 nucleotides are TGTGCCAGCAGCCGTGGACAGGAGATAAGCAATCAGCCCCAGCATTTT.

This clonotype was observed at least ten times. In nucleotides, the CDR3 is TGTGCCAGCAGCACCCACCGGGACCATGGGGCCCAGTACTTC. It yields the protein CASSTHRDHGAQYF. The chain is built from TRBV9 and TRBJ2-5, with D possibly called TRBD1 or TRBD2 (5 bases each). The germline V gene encodes CDR1 SGDLS and CDR2 YYNGEE. The CDR3 contains 14 residues. V lost 4 bases, J lost 9 bases, and 19 bases lay in between.

This clonotype was seen only a few times. V is TRBV6-5 and J is TRBJ1-6; no firm D call. The length of the CDR3 is 12 residues. Germline assignment: CDR1 MNHEY and CDR2 SVGAGI. V gave up 6 bases and J gave up 5 bases, with 5 bases separating them. CDR3 DNA: TGTGCCAGCAGGGGAAATAATTCACCCCTCCACTTT. It codes for CASRGNNSPLHF.

This clonotype was recorded a few times. The gene calls are TRBV7-2 and TRBJ1-1; D is possibly TRBD1 (5 bases). Deletions cut 5 bases from V and 5 bases from J, with 24 bases between. CDR1 is SGHTA, CDR2 FQGNSA, per germline. There are 17 residues in the CDR3. The CDR3 reads CASSETPRVSIRTEAFF. CDR3 DNA sequence: TGTGCCAGCAGCGAAACCCCCAGGGTATCAATTCGGACTGAAGCTTTCTTT. The whole variable domain, filled in from reference TRBV7-2 and TRBJ1-1, reads GAGVSQSPSNKVTEKGKDVELRCDPISGHTALYWYRQSLGQGLEFLIYFQGNSAPDKSGLPSDRFSAERTGGSVSTLTIQRTQQEDSAVYLCASSETPRVSIRTEAFFGQGTRLTVV.

The gene calls are TRBV7-2 and TRBJ2-7; D might be TRBD1 (5 bases). The V gene's germline CDR1 is SGHTA and CDR2 FQGNSA. Trimming shortened V by 6 bases and J by 3 bases, and 15 bases separated the two germline ends. This CDR3 spans 14 amino acids. Written as DNA, the CDR3 is TGTGCCAGCAGAGCTCACACCCAGGGCTACGAGCAGTACTTC. Translating gives CASRAHTQGYEQYF.

Worth noting for this clonotype: A read error is possible here, since a much larger clone lies one base away. J is TRBJ2-5 and V is TRBV7-6; D remains unclear. CDR1 and CDR2 from the germline V gene are SGHVS and FNYEAQ. There are 13 residues in the CDR3. This CDR3 reads CACSSSRAETQYF. The CDR3 nucleotides read TGTGCCTGCAGCTCGAGTAGGGCGGAGACCCAGTACTTC.